This T cell receptor beta chain was identified during a study of T cell repertoires in cytomegalovirus infection. From the reads, TCRdb called clonotypes with MiXCR, one entry per CDR3 protein. The table records approximately 280,000 distinct CDR3 sequences, around 20% of them present only once. This CDR3 comprises 15 residues. V was clipped by 5 bases and J by 3 bases; unmatched bases: 5. CDR1 is SGHAT, CDR2 FQNNGV, per germline. This clonotype was observed many times. Antigen: not known. This receptor was identified in a human donor in good health (CMV status not recorded). Some clones in this sample may be carry-over from other donors' samples. Here the sequenced sample was cultured PBMCs, taken from culture after CMV antigen stimulation. The chain links TRBV11-2 to TRBJ2-1; 9 bases agree with TRBD2. DNA of the CDR3: TGTGCCAGCAGCCCGCTAGCGGGATACTACAATGAGCAGTTCTTC. This gives the protein CASSPLAGYYNEQFF. The full variable domain, with the rest looked up from reference TRBV11-2 and TRBJ2-1, is EAGVAQSPRYKIIEKRQSVAFWCNPISGHATLYWYQQILGQGPKLLIQFQNNGVVDDSQLPKDRFSAERLKGVDSTLKIQPAKLEDSAVYLCASSPLAGYYNEQFFGPGTRLTVL.